This passage covers 20 T cell receptor beta chains from one sample sequenced in a study of identical twins. MiXCR, applied by TCRdb to the 5' RACE reads, yields one record per CDR3 protein. Among about 280,000 distinct CDR3 sequences listed, 6.5% to 9.5% were seen once. These records were also assigned to another study, of yellow fever vaccine responses in identical twins.

The sequencing input was memory (CD45RO+) T cells sorted from blood. These receptors were collected from a woman under 30 in good health.

This clonotype was seen more than once but under ten times. DNA for the CDR3: TGTGCCAGCAGTTTATCTACAGGGGTCGCCGGGGAGCTGTTTTTT. Protein sequence: CASSLSTGVAGELFF. The rearrangement uses TRBV28 and TRBJ2-2, with 7 bases fitting TRBD1. V lost 1 base and J lost 6; bases outside the gene matches: 5. The V gene's germline CDR1 is MDHEN and CDR2 SYDVKM. The CDR3 has 15 residues. The variable domain in full, with the rest retrieved from reference TRBV28 and TRBJ2-2, is DVKVTQSSRYLVKRTGEKVFLECVQDMDHENMFWYRQDPGLGLRLIYFSYDVKMKEKGDIPEGYSVSREKKERFSLILESASTNQTSMYLCASSLSTGVAGELFFGEGSRLTVL.

This clonotype was picked up many times. This chain uses TRBV12-3 or TRBV12-4 with TRBJ2-7; 9 bases are a match to TRBD1. V shed 6 bases and J 1 base; nucleotides not matched to a gene: 4. The CDR3 runs to 14 residues. The DNA for the CDR3 is TGTGCCAGCAGGTCCGGGACAGGGTCCTACGAGCAGTACTTC. It codes for CASRSGTGSYEQYF.

A note on this clonotype: This may be a read error: a much more frequent sequence differs by one nucleotide. J is TRBJ2-4 and V is TRBV7-2, with D maybe TRBD2 (6 bases). This CDR3 is built from 11 residues. The V end was cut by 5 bases, the J end by 9 bases, with 8 bases between. The germline V gene has CDR1 SGHTA and CDR2 FQGNSA. The CDR3 DNA follows: TGTGCCAGCAGCCTCGGGAGCATTCAGTACTTC. Translation: CASSLGSIQYF.

This clonotype was detected many times. The chain joins TRBV28 to TRBJ2-3, with TRBD1 identical over 12 bases. This CDR3 comprises 17 residues. The germline CDR1 and CDR2 sequences are MDHEN and SYDVKM. The J segment lost 4 bases and the V segment lost 8 bases, leaving 13 bases of the junction unmatched. The DNA for the CDR3 is TGTGCCAGCTATCCACTCACCGGGACAGGGGGCCCAGATACGCAGTATTTT. As protein: CASYPLTGTGGPDTQYF.

This chain joins TRBV20-1 and TRBJ2-5; 10 bases are shared with TRBD2. Germline-derived CDR1 and CDR2 are DFQATT and SNEGSKA (reference sequence). The CDR3 spans 14 residues. Trimming at V came to 6 bases and at J to 3 bases, leaving 7 bases not matched to a gene. The CDR3 sequence: CSASIGTSEETQYF. CDR3 bases: TGCAGTGCAAGTATCGGGACTAGCGAAGAGACCCAGTACTTC.

The chain has TRBV5-1 and TRBJ1-6; D is perhaps TRBD1 (5 bases). CDR1 is SGHRS and CDR2 is YFSETQ in the germline V gene. The CDR3 length is 16 residues. Trimming removed 5 bases from V and 8 bases from J, with 20 bases in between. The CDR3 sequence is CASSPGPLGVDSPLHF. The CDR3 DNA follows: TGCGCCAGCAGTCCCGGCCCATTGGGGGTCGATTCACCCCTCCACTTT.

This chain uses TRBV13 with TRBJ2-1, with TRBD2 identical over 8 bases. CDR3 length equals 17 residues. Germline CDR1 is PRHDT and CDR2 is FYEKMQ (reference sequence). V was pared by 3 bases and J by 5 bases, with 12 bases of the junction left unmatched. In nucleotides, the CDR3 is TGTGCCAGCAGCTTTGCGGGAGGCGTAGGGGGGGACAATGAGCAGTTCTTC. Translated, it gives CASSFAGGVGGDNEQFF. The full variable domain, completed using reference TRBV13 and TRBJ2-1, is AAGVIQSPRHLIKEKRETATLKCYPIPRHDTVYWYQQGPGQDPQFLISFYEKMQSDKGSIPDRFSAQQFSDYHSELNMSSLELGDSALYFCASSFAGGVGGDNEQFFGPGTRLTVL.

The chain joins TRBV5-5 to TRBJ2-7; 8 nucleotides align to TRBD1. J gave up 4 bases and V 4 bases, and 13 bases lay outside the gene matches. The CDR3 consists of 16 residues. CDR1 SGHKS and CDR2 YYEKEE come from the germline V gene (reference sequence). The CDR3 DNA reads TGTGCCAGCAGCAGAGACCCCGGGACAGGATCTTACGAGCAGTACTTC. As protein: CASSRDPGTGSYEQYF.

This clonotype came up many times. This sequence joins TRBV5-1 and TRBJ2-2; D might be TRBD1 (5 bases). CDR3 length: 16 residues. The V gene's germline CDR1 is SGHRS and CDR2 YFSETQ. The V end was cut by 4 bases, the J end by 0 bases, with 13 bases between. CDR3 loop: CASSLMTASNTGELFF. The DNA of the CDR3 is TGCGCCAGCAGCCTGATGACAGCTTCGAACACCGGGGAGCTGTTTTTT.

In this sample, this clonotype turned up many times. The chain employs TRBV5-6 and TRBJ2-5; the match to TRBD2 covers 11 bases. The CDR3 extends over 15 amino acids. Looked up from germline, CDR1 is SGHDT and CDR2 is YYEEEE. The J segment lost 3 bases and the V segment lost 0 bases, leaving 1 base of the junction unmatched. CDR3: CASSLELAGEETQYF. The CDR3 DNA reads as TGTGCCAGCAGCTTGGAACTAGCGGGAGAAGAGACCCAGTACTTC.

This clonotype was detected many times. The V gene is TRBV11-2, the J gene TRBJ2-3; D ambiguous. V lost 2 bases to trimming and J lost 1 base, with 13 bases between them. The CDR3 loop spans 16 amino acids. The germline V gene has CDR1 SGHAT and CDR2 FQNNGV. The CDR3 sequence is CASSLSLASRTDTQYF. Here the CDR3 DNA reads TGTGCCAGCAGCTTATCTTTGGCGTCCCGCACAGATACGCAGTATTTT.

This clonotype showed up many times. The CDR3 nucleotides read TGTGCCAGCAGTCCCCAAGGGGGGGCAGATACGCAGTATTTT. Its protein product is CASSPQGGADTQYF. V is TRBV6-4 and J is TRBJ2-3, with D possibly TRBD2 on 7 matching bases. The CDR3 runs 14 residues. V lost 5 bases and J lost 4, with 13 bases in between. Germline V lookup: CDR1 MRHNA, CDR2 SNTAGT.

This clonotype has only a few counts. The chain couples TRBV7-9 to TRBJ1-5; D gene uncertain. Germline CDR1 SEHNR, CDR2 FQNEAQ (reference sequence). This CDR3 has 9 residues. Trimming took 8 bases from V and 8 from J, leaving 4 bases between them. CDR3 nucleotides: TGTGCCAGCTGGGAGCCCCAGCATTTT. Protein sequence: CASWEPQHF. Looking up the rest from reference TRBV7-9 and TRBJ1-5 gives the full variable domain: DTGVSQNPRHKITKRGQNVTFRCDPISEHNRLYWYRQTLGQGPEFLTYFQNEAQLEKSRLLSDRFSAERPKGSFSTLEIQRTEQGDSAMYLCASWEPQHFGDGTRLSIL.

There are many counts of this clonotype. The chain recombines TRBV5-1 with TRBJ2-3; D gene ambiguous. Trimming cost V 0 bases and J 5 bases, with 10 bases left between them. Per the germline V gene, CDR1 is SGHRS and CDR2 is YFSETQ. CDR3 size: 14 residues. CDR3 sequence reads: CASSLGTARDTQYF. CDR3 nucleotides: TGCGCCAGCAGCTTGGGGACGGCAAGAGATACGCAGTATTTT.

About this clonotype itself: A much larger clone lies a single base off, so this may be a read error. CDR3 DNA sequence: TGCGCCAGCAGCCAAACACCCCTAGCGCGAGTGAGTTTTAGGGCCAAAAACATTCAGTACTTC. Translated, it gives CASSQTPLARVSFRAKNIQYF. The V call is TRBV4-1, the J call TRBJ2-4, with a tentative D call TRBD2 (6 bases). Looked up from germline, CDR1 is MGHRA and CDR2 is YSYEKL. The V gene lost 2 bases and the J gene lost 1 base, with 27 bases spanning the gap. The CDR3 spans 21 residues.

This clonotype was counted at least ten times. The chain recombines TRBV10-1 with TRBJ2-2, with D possibly being TRBD1 (5 bases). CDR3 length: 15 amino acids. Germline values: CDR1 WNHNN, CDR2 SYGVQD (reference sequence). Between the trimmed V and J ends, which lost 0 bases and 5 bases, there was a span of 10 bases. CDR3 in DNA: TGCGCCAGCAGTGAGTCGGGGCTAGAGACCGGGGAGCTGTTTTTT. This translates into CASSESGLETGELFF.

This clonotype has more than one count but fewer than ten. The rearrangement joins TRBV7-3 to TRBJ2-1; 14 nucleotides match TRBD2. The CDR3 is 16 amino acids. With 6 bases clipped from V and 8 bases from J, the junction kept 9 bases outside the gene matches. The germline CDR1 and CDR2 sequences are SGHTA and FQGTGA. Written as DNA, the CDR3 is TGTGCCAGCAGATCTGGACTAGCGGGAGGTGGCGATGAGCAGTTCTTC. Translating it yields CASRSGLAGGGDEQFF.

This clonotype appeared a few times. The gene calls are TRBV5-6 and TRBJ1-1; no clear D. V was clipped by 4 bases and J by 1 base, with 8 bases between them. CDR1 SGHDT and CDR2 YYEEEE come from the germline V gene. This CDR3 has 13 residues. Here the CDR3 reads CASSPQKNTEAFF. In nucleotides, the CDR3 is TGTGCCAGCAGCCCTCAGAAGAACACTGAAGCTTTCTTT.

This clonotype has a count of ten or more. The V call is TRBV12-3 or TRBV12-4, the J call TRBJ2-2, with 8 bases fitting TRBD2. The CDR3 extends over 15 amino acids. J gave up 1 base and V 7 bases, and 5 bases lay outside the gene matches. The CDR3 sequence: CASKLGGVNTGELFF. The DNA for the CDR3 is TGTGCCAGCAAACTCGGGGGGGTGAACACCGGGGAGCTGTTTTTT.

This clonotype was seen more than once but under ten times. The chain recombines TRBV10-3 with TRBJ2-3, with 9 bases identical to TRBD2. Unmatched junction bases numbered 9, after V lost 5 bases and J lost 6 bases. CDR1 is ENHRY, CDR2 SYGVKD, per germline. This CDR3 is 15 amino acids long. The CDR3 loop reads CAISLSGGPPDTQYF. The CDR3 DNA follows: TGTGCCATCAGTCTTAGCGGGGGCCCGCCCGATACGCAGTATTTT.